Below, 30 T cell receptor beta chains from the same sample are listed, as sequenced in a study of beta chain features in type 1 diabetes. Their recognized antigens are unknown. General study findings and limits: Shortening of TCRB CDR3s, moderate but significant, appeared in all four CD4+ subsets of Type 1 diabetes patients.

Isolated RNA was reverse transcribed in full, so expressed TCRB transcripts were sequenced. The method was immunoSEQ multiplex PCR; TCRdb's version includes in-frame clones alone and lacks a portion of them. The repertoire has hundreds of thousands of clones, about an eighth of them found once; the top ten carry approximately 0.022%. The specimen was naive CD4+ T cells from blood. These receptors came from a man aged 18 to 30 with type 1 diabetes.

This clone was seen only a few times. The rearrangement uses TRBV27 and TRBJ1-1, with D uncertain. With 10 bases removed from V and 1 base from J, the gap between germline ends came to 10 bases. CDR1 and CDR2 from the germline V gene are MNHEY and SMNVEV (reference sequence). The CDR3 runs to 12 residues. In nucleotides, the CDR3 is TGTGCCACCATGGACTGGAACACTGAAGCTTTCTTT. Protein sequence: CATMDWNTEAFF.

This clone was recorded a few times. The chain has TRBV2 and TRBJ2-5; 11 nucleotides align to TRBD2. Germline trimming cut 1 base from V and 6 bases from J; bases unmatched to any gene: 4. CDR1 and CDR2 from the germline V gene are SNHLY and FYNNEI. CDR3 length equals 15 residues. In DNA form, the CDR3 reads TGTGCCAGCAGTGAAGGACTAGCGGGGAGTAAGACCCAGTACTTC. This gives the protein CASSEGLAGSKTQYF.

There are a few counts of this clone. The rearrangement links TRBV2 to TRBJ1-1; a possible D gene is TRBD1 (6 bases). CDR1 SNHLY and CDR2 FYNNEI come from the germline V gene. Trimming removed 6 bases from V and 2 bases from J, with 10 bases in between. This CDR3 has 13 residues. In DNA form, the CDR3 reads TGTGCCAGCAGCCTACAGGGAAACACTGAAGCTTTCTTT. Its protein product is CASSLQGNTEAFF.

Here the CDR3 DNA reads TGTGCCAGCAGCTCCCGATGGGCAGGGGCAGGGTATATTGGCTACACCTTC. Protein product: CASSSRWAGAGYIGYTF. V gene TRBV7-2 combines with J gene TRBJ1-2; D is possibly TRBD1 (6 bases). This CDR3 contains 17 residues. The germline V and J ends were trimmed by 4 bases and 7 bases, with 25 bases remaining between them. Germline CDR1 reads SGHTA; CDR2 reads FQGNSA.

This clone appeared a few times. The chain carries TRBV14 and TRBJ1-4; D remains ambiguous. This CDR3 region has 14 residues. Trimming took off 8 bases at V and 4 bases at J, with 14 bases between the two ends. Germline CDR1 reads SGHDN; CDR2 reads FVKESK. The CDR3 region is CASGRSTNNEKLFF. CDR3 in DNA: TGTGCCAGCGGCCGATCGACGAATAATGAAAAACTGTTTTTT.

The chain has TRBV6-5 and TRBJ1-5, with D perhaps matching TRBD1 (5 bases). This CDR3 comprises 14 residues. V lost 0 bases, J lost 9 bases, and 12 bases lay in between. Germline values: CDR1 MNHEY, CDR2 SVGAGI. The CDR3 protein is CASSYSSVQGPQHF. DNA for the CDR3: TGTGCCAGCAGTTACTCGTCTGTGCAGGGGCCCCAGCATTTT.

This clone has more than one count but fewer than ten. V gene TRBV4-1 combines with J gene TRBJ1-5, with D perhaps matching TRBD1 (5 bases). Per the germline V gene, CDR1 is MGHRA and CDR2 is YSYEKL. The V end lost 0 bases, the J end lost 6 bases, and 12 bases lay between the germline ends. CDR3 length equals 15 residues. The CDR3 DNA is TGCGCCAGCAGCCAAGATCCGGGGCGAGGTCAGCCCCAGCATTTT. Translating it yields CASSQDPGRGQPQHF.

This clone was observed a few times. The chain combines TRBV30 with TRBJ1-4; D gene unclear. V lost 3 bases and J 5 bases, leaving 13 bases between the germline ends. The CDR3 runs to 14 residues. From germline, CDR1 is GTSNPN and CDR2 SVGIG (reference sequence). The CDR3 DNA sequence: TGTGCCTGGAGACTCCCGGGAACAAATGAAAAACTGTTTTTT. It encodes CAWRLPGTNEKLFF. Looking up the rest from reference TRBV30 and TRBJ1-4 gives the full variable domain: SQTIHQWPATLVQPVGSPLSLECTVEGTSNPNLYWYRQAAGRGLQLLFYSVGIGQISSEVPQNLSASRPQDRQFILSSKKLLLSDSGFYLCAWRLPGTNEKLFFGSGTQLSVL.

The chain is built from TRBV19 and TRBJ1-2; D is uncertain. The length of the CDR3 is 12 residues. Trimming removed 6 bases from V and 1 base from J, with 6 bases in between. From germline, CDR1 is LNHDA and CDR2 SQIVND (reference sequence). CDR3 nucleotide sequence: TGTGCCAGTAGCGGAGTTAACTATGGCTACACCTTC. Its protein is CASSGVNYGYTF. The complete variable domain, with remaining parts taken from reference TRBV19 and TRBJ1-2, reads DGGITQSPKYLFRKEGQNVTLSCEQNLNHDAMYWYRQDPGQGLRLIYYSQIVNDFQKGDIAEGYSVSREKKESFPLTVTSAQKNPTAFYLCASSGVNYGYTFGSGTRLTVV.

This clone was seen only a few times. The CDR3 region is CSVVGENEKLFF. The DNA for the CDR3 is TGCAGCGTTGTAGGGGAGAATGAAAAACTGTTTTTT. J is TRBJ1-4 and V is TRBV29-1; TRBD1 might be the D (5 bases). Germline V CDR1 and CDR2: SQVTM, ANQGSEA. V lost 4 bases to trimming and J lost 5 bases, with 8 bases between them. This CDR3 has 12 residues.

This clone has only a few counts. The V call is TRBV6-5, the J call TRBJ1-1, with D hard to call. Looked up from germline, CDR1 is MNHEY and CDR2 is SVGAGI. The CDR3 covers 15 residues. The V and J ends lost 7 bases and 0 bases respectively, with 15 bases between them. CDR3 sequence reads: CASTLGAGLNTEAFF. DNA of the CDR3: TGTGCCAGCACCCTTGGCGCGGGATTGAACACTGAAGCTTTCTTT.

The CDR3, as DNA: TGTGCCAGCAGTTCTCTGGGGGATGTATACGAGCAGTACTTC. Protein sequence: CASSSLGDVYEQYF. The rearrangement uses TRBV28 and TRBJ2-7; D tentatively fits TRBD1 or TRBD2 (5 bases each). Deletions cut 4 bases from V and 4 bases from J, with 14 bases between. CDR3 size: 14 residues. In germline, CDR1 is MDHEN, CDR2 SYDVKM.

A few counts support this clone. The rearrangement links TRBV5-1 to TRBJ1-5; the match to TRBD1 covers 9 bases. Germline trimming cut 4 bases from V and 3 bases from J; bases unmatched to any gene: 5. CDR1 SGHRS and CDR2 YFSETQ come from the germline V gene. This CDR3 is 15 amino acids long. The CDR3 protein is CASSRTGEINQPQHF. The CDR3 DNA reads as TGCGCCAGCAGCCGGACAGGGGAAATCAATCAGCCCCAGCATTTT.

This clone has only a few counts. V is TRBV18 and J is TRBJ1-1; D is unclear. V was clipped by 2 bases and J by 1 base, with 14 bases between them. Germline loops: CDR1 KGHSH, CDR2 LQKENI. The CDR3 covers 16 residues. The CDR3 spells CASSPEVWRKNTEAFF. The CDR3 DNA follows: TGTGCCAGCTCACCAGAGGTATGGAGAAAGAACACTGAAGCTTTCTTT.

This clone has a handful of counts. This chain uses TRBV27 with TRBJ2-3; 9 bases agree with TRBD2. Germline CDR1 MNHEY, CDR2 SMNVEV (reference sequence). The CDR3 loop spans 14 amino acids. V lost 2 bases and J lost 5; bases outside the gene matches: 2. The CDR3 loop reads CASSLTAGGDTQYF. In DNA, the CDR3 is TGTGCCAGCAGTTTAACAGCGGGGGGAGATACGCAGTATTTT.

This clone was seen a handful of times. V usage is TRBV7-3 and J usage is TRBJ1-4; D is ambiguous. The ends were cut back, 2 bases at V and 1 base at J, with 8 bases in the middle. Looked up from germline, CDR1 is SGHTA and CDR2 is FQGTGA. The CDR3 has 15 residues. The CDR3 protein is CASSLGTGTNEKLFF. The CDR3 nucleotides read TGTGCCAGCAGCTTAGGCACTGGAACTAATGAAAAACTGTTTTTT.

The chain carries TRBV5-1 and TRBJ2-6; D possibly corresponds to TRBD1 (5 bases). Per germline, CDR1 SGHRS and CDR2 YFSETQ. Trimming took 3 bases from V and 0 from J, leaving 16 bases between them. This CDR3 contains 18 residues. CDR3 sequence: CASSSATAPISGANVLTF. CDR3 nucleotide sequence: TGCGCCAGCAGCTCGGCGACAGCGCCCATCTCTGGGGCCAACGTCCTGACTTTC.

The rearrangement uses TRBV30 and TRBJ1-5, with D possibly matching TRBD1 (6 bases). CDR1 GTSNPN and CDR2 SVGIG come from the germline V gene (reference sequence). The CDR3 has 17 residues. Trimming cost V 0 bases and J 6 bases, with 21 bases left between them. The DNA for the CDR3 is TGTGCCTGGAGTGTAGCGGGTTCGGGACAACTCCTTCAGCCCCAGCATTTT. It is translated as CAWSVAGSGQLLQPQHF.

This clone has more than one count but fewer than ten. The J gene is TRBJ2-1, the V gene TRBV28; TRBD1 agrees at 7 bases. Per germline, CDR1 MDHEN and CDR2 SYDVKM. This CDR3 is 15 amino acids long. The J segment lost 4 bases and the V segment lost 6 bases, leaving 9 bases of the junction unmatched. CDR3 residues: CASRSPTGQYNEQFF. CDR3 nucleotide sequence: TGTGCCAGCAGATCCCCCACGGGACAGTACAATGAGCAGTTCTTC.

This clone was counted between two and nine times. The germline gene is not matched at one end of the junction; a read error may be the cause. This chain connects TRBV6-5 to TRBJ2-5, with a tentative D call TRBD1 (6 bases). Germline V lookup: CDR1 MNHEY, CDR2 SVGAGI. CDR3 size: 13 residues. This chain's CDR3 is CAISDGQQETQYF. The CDR3 nucleotides read TGTGCCATCAGTGATGGACAGCAAGAGACCCAGTACTTC.

The V gene is TRBV10-3, the J gene TRBJ2-7; tentatively, D is TRBD2 (6 bases). Germline V gives CDR1 ENHRY, CDR2 SYGVKD. This CDR3 spans 12 amino acids. Trimming removed 4 bases from V and 5 bases from J, with 9 bases in between. For the CDR3, the DNA is TGTGCCATCAGTGGGGGGGTCAACGAGCAGTACTTC. Protein product: CAISGGVNEQYF.

The chain joins TRBV29-1 to TRBJ1-2, with D perhaps matching TRBD1 (5 bases). This CDR3 has 13 amino acids. Trimming pared 6 bases from V and 0 bases from J, leaving 11 bases between. From germline, CDR1 is SQVTM and CDR2 ANQGSEA. DNA of the CDR3: TGCAGCGTCCCAGACAGATCTAACTATGGCTACACCTTC. Translation gives CSVPDRSNYGYTF.

This clone was seen more than once but under ten times. The chain couples TRBV14 to TRBJ2-1; TRBD1 aligns across 7 bases. This CDR3 has 16 amino acids. Looked up from germline, CDR1 is SGHDN and CDR2 is FVKESK. Germline trimming cut 4 bases from V and 4 bases from J; bases unmatched to any gene: 10. The chain's CDR3 is CASSRFGQVLYNEQFF. The CDR3 DNA is TGTGCCAGCAGCCGATTCGGACAGGTCTTATACAATGAGCAGTTCTTC.

The genes are TRBV2 and TRBJ2-1, with 8 nucleotides matching TRBD1. Per germline, CDR1 SNHLY and CDR2 FYNNEI. V lost 2 bases and J lost 2; bases outside the gene matches: 2. This CDR3 region has 15 residues. The CDR3 sequence: CASSEQGAAYNEQFF. The CDR3, as DNA: TGTGCCAGCAGTGAACAGGGGGCAGCCTACAATGAGCAGTTCTTC. The full variable domain, in which reference TRBV2 and TRBJ2-1 provide the parts outside the CDR3, is EPEVTQTPSHQVTQMGQEVILRCVPISNHLYFYWYRQILGQKVEFLVSFYNNEISEKSEIFDDQFSVERPDGSNFTLKIRSTKLEDSAMYFCASSEQGAAYNEQFFGPGTRLTVL.

The rearrangement uses TRBV5-4 and TRBJ2-3; no clear D. Germline CDR1 SGHNT, CDR2 YYREEE (reference sequence). V was trimmed by 4 bases and J by 1 base, leaving 10 bases between them. This CDR3 has 14 amino acids. The CDR3 sequence is CASSLRTGTDTQYF. In DNA, the CDR3 is TGTGCCAGCAGCCTCCGGACGGGCACAGATACGCAGTATTTT. Complete variable domain (other parts from reference TRBV5-4 and TRBJ2-3): ETGVTQSPTHLIKTRGQQVTLRCSSQSGHNTVSWYQQALGQGPQFIFQYYREEENGRGNFPPRFSGLQFPNYSSELNVNALELDDSALYLCASSLRTGTDTQYFGPGTRLTVL.

The chain uses TRBV18 and TRBJ2-7, with a weak D call TRBD2 (6 bases). Trimming removed 0 bases from V and 7 bases from J, with 10 bases in between. The CDR3 extends over 13 amino acids. Germline CDR1 reads KGHSH; CDR2 reads LQKENI. This chain's CDR3 is CASSPPGLEEQYF. For the CDR3, the DNA is TGTGCCAGCTCACCACCGGGACTCGAGGAGCAGTACTTC.

This clone was found a few times. This chain connects TRBV19 to TRBJ2-7, with a possible D match to TRBD1 (6 bases). The CDR3 contains 14 residues. The ends were cut back, 6 bases at V and 5 bases at J, with 17 bases in the middle. In germline, CDR1 is LNHDA, CDR2 SQIVND (reference sequence). The CDR3 DNA reads TGTGCCAGTAGCGACGGCAGGGGCTTCGACGAGCAGTACTTC. Residues: CASSDGRGFDEQYF.

This chain uses TRBV19 with TRBJ2-3, with 7 bases aligning to TRBD1. V lost 7 bases to trimming and J lost 9 bases; unmatched junction nucleotides: 4. The CDR3 runs to 11 residues. Germline assignment: CDR1 LNHDA and CDR2 SQIVND (reference sequence). This CDR3 is CASTSTGTQYF. As DNA, the CDR3 is TGTGCCAGTACTTCGACAGGGACGCAGTATTTT. The whole variable domain, remainder taken from reference TRBV19 and TRBJ2-3, is DGGITQSPKYLFRKEGQNVTLSCEQNLNHDAMYWYRQDPGQGLRLIYYSQIVNDFQKGDIAEGYSVSREKKESFPLTVTSAQKNPTAFYLCASTSTGTQYFGPGTRLTVL.

This clone showed up just a few times. V usage is TRBV7-9 and J usage is TRBJ1-6; D unresolved. The germline V gene encodes CDR1 SEHNR and CDR2 FQNEAQ (reference sequence). Trimming took off 5 bases at V and 15 bases at J, with 20 bases between the two ends. This CDR3 has 14 amino acids. The CDR3 sequence is CASSPSGASSNLHF. DNA for the CDR3: TGTGCCAGCAGCCCCAGTGGTGCGAGTTCGAACCTCCACTTT.

This chain links TRBV11-2 with TRBJ1-1; 9 bases are a match to TRBD1. The germline V gene encodes CDR1 SGHAT and CDR2 FQNNGV. The trim removed 5 bases at V and 5 bases at J, leaving 6 bases unmatched. The CDR3 contains 14 residues. The DNA for the CDR3 is TGTGCCAGCAGCGCACAGGGGGCAGGAACTGAAGCTTTCTTT. It is translated as CASSAQGAGTEAFF.